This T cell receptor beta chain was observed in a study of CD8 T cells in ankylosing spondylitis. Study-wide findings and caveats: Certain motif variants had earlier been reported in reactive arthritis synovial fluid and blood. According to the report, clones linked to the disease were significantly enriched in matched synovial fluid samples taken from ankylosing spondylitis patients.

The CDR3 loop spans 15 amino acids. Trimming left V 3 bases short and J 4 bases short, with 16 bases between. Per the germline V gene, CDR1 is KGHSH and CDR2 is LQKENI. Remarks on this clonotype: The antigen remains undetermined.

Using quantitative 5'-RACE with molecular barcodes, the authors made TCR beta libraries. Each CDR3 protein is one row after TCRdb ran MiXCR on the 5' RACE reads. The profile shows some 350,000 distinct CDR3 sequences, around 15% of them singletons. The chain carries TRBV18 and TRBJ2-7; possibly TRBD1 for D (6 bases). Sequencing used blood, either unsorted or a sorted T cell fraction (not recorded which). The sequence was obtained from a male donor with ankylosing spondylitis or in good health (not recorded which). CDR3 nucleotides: TGTGCCAGCTCACCCGGACAGCTAACTATTTACGAGCAGTACTTC. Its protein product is CASSPGQLTIYEQYF.